This paragraph covers one T cell receptor (beta chain) sequence. Sequencing was performed with immunoSEQ multiplex PCR; in TCRdb, only in-frame clones are kept and a portion is missing. The sample holds 55,000 to 80,000 clones, around nine tenths seen once. These data belong to a study of T cell clones after liver transplantation. Overall study context: Three of eight recipients were HCV-positive; others had non-autoimmune, non-viral indications.

The germline V gene has CDR1 SGHTA and CDR2 FQGNSA. The CDR3 runs 14 residues. The V end was cut by 1 base, the J end by 1 base, with 7 bases between. The chain has TRBV7-2 and TRBJ2-5; D remains unclear. Sequencing used CD4+ T cells from blood, obtained before liver transplant. The receptor comes from a human donor who received a liver transplant. CDR3 loop: CASSLDRSQETQYF. CDR3 DNA sequence: TGTGCCAGCAGCTTAGACAGATCCCAAGAGACCCAGTACTTC.